This record looks at one TCR beta chain sequence and its context. This sample is part of a study of T cell responses to AZD1222 COVID-19 vaccine. The protocol was immunoSEQ multiplex PCR, while the TCRdb copy is restricted to in-frame clones and leaves out a portion. Here the sample spans 100,000 or so clones, 85% to 90% being singletons. CDR1 SGHVS and CDR2 FNYEAQ come from the germline V gene. V was clipped by 5 bases and J by 3 bases, with 13 bases between them. CDR3 length equals 15 residues. The TCR originated in an adult in good health. The rearrangement joins TRBV7-6 to TRBJ1-4; D is ambiguous. Sequenced material: peripheral blood, taken on day 0 of AZD1222 vaccination. The CDR3 is CASSPAGSPNEKLFF. The CDR3 coding sequence is TGTGCCAGCAGCCCGGCAGGTTCTCCTAATGAAAAACTGTTTTTT.